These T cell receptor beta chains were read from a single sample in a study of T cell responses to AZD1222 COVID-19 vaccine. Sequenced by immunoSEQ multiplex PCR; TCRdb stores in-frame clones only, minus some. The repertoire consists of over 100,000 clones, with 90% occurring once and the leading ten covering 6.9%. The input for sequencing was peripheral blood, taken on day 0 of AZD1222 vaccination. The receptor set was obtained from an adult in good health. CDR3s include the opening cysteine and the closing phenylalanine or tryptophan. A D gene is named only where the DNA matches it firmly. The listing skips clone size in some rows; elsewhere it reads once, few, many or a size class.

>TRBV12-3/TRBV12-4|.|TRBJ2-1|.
TGTGCCAGCAGTTTAGGGGGGGATGAGCAGTTCTTC
CASSLGGDEQFF
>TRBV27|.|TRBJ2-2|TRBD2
TGTGCCAGCAGCCCAAGCGGGGTTTACACCGGGGAGCTGTTTTTT
CASSPSGVYTGELFF
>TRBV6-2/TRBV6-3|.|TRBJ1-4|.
TGTGCCAGCAGTTATACAGACGCTAATGAAAAACTGTTTTTT
CASSYTDANEKLFF
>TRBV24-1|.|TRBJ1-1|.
TGTGCCACCGAAGCCGGGACCGCTAGCGACACTGAAGCTTTCTTT
CATEAGTASDTEAFF
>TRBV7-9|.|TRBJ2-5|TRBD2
TGTGCCAGCAGCCCCCTCGTAGCGGGGGGCCAAGAGACCCAGTACTTC
CASSPLVAGGQETQYF
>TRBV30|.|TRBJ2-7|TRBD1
TGTGCCTTCAGGGGGTTTGCTCGGGGGCAGTACTTC
CAFRGFARGQYF
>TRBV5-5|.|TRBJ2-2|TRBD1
TGTGCCAGCAGTCTTACAGGGGACACCGGGGAGCTGTTTTTT
CASSLTGDTGELFF
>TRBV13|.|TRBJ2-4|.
TGTGCCAGCAGCCTCGACAGCGTTCGAAACATTCAGTACTTC
CASSLDSVRNIQYF
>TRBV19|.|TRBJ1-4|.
TGTGCCAGTAGGACAGGACAAGCAACTAATGAAAAACTGTTTTTT
CASRTGQATNEKLFF
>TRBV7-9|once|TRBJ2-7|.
TGTGCCAGCAGCTATGGGATCTCCTACGAGCAGTACTTC
CASSYGISYEQYF
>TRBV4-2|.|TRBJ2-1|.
TGTGCCAGCAGCCAAGATAATCGCCGCGATGAGCAGTTCTTC
CASSQDNRRDEQFF
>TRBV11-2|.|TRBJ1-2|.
TGTGCCAGCAGCGGCGGCTATGGCTACACCTTC
CASSGGYGYTF
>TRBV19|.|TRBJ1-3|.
TGTGCCAGTACTATGCTTCGGGCCTCTGGAAACACCATATATTTT
CASTMLRASGNTIYF
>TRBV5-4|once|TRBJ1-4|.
TGTGCCAGCAGCTTCCGCGGGGGAGATGAAAAACTGTTTTTT
CASSFRGGDEKLFF
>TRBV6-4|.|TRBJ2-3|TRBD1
TGTGCCAGCAGTGCCAAGGGGGCTGGAGATACGCAGTATTTT
CASSAKGAGDTQYF
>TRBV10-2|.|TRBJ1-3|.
TGCGCCAGCAGTGATTTTAGCAGCTCTGGAAACACCATATATTTT
CASSDFSSSGNTIYF
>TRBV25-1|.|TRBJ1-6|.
TGTGCCAGCAGTGAATTGTGGAATTCACCCCTCCACTTT
CASSELWNSPLHF
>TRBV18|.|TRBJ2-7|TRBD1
TGTGCCAGCTCACCACGACGGGGACAGGGGGCTTACGAGCAGTACTTC
CASSPRRGQGAYEQYF
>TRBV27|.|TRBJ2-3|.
TGTGCCAGCAGTTTTAGGGGGAGCACAGATACGCAGTATTTT
CASSFRGSTDTQYF
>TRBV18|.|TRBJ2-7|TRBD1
TGTGCCAGCTCCTCCAAGACAGGGCCCTACGAGCAGTACTTC
CASSSKTGPYEQYF
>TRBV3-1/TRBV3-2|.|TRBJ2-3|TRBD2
TGTGCCAGCAGCCCTCAGCGGGGGGCAACTCCAGATACGCAGTATTTT
CASSPQRGATPDTQYF
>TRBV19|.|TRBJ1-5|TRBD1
TGTGCCAGTAGTACCATCCCCCTCGGACAGGGGGGGTATCAGCCCCAGCATTTT
CASSTIPLGQGGYQPQHF
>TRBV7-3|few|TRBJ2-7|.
TGTGCCAGCAGCAGTTCCGGGATCAACGAGCAGTACTTC
CASSSSGINEQYF
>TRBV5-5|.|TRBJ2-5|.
TGTGCCAGCAGCTTAACTCAGGGAGCAGAGACCCAGTACTTC
CASSLTQGAETQYF
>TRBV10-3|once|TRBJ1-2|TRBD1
TGTGCCATCAGTGAGTTGGCCAGGGGGGGCTATGGCTACACCTTC
CAISELARGGYGYTF
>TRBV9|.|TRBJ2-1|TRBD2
TGTGCCAGCAGCACTAGCGGGCTTTCCTACAATGAGCAGTTCTTC
CASSTSGLSYNEQFF
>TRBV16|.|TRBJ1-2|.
TGTGCCAGCAGCCAATTCGGAGGCATCTATGGCTACACCTTC
CASSQFGGIYGYTF
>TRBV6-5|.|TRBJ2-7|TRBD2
TGTGCCAGCAGTTACCGGGGGGAAACCTACGAGCAGTACTTC
CASSYRGETYEQYF
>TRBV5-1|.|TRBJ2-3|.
TGCGCCAGCAGCTTGGATGGCAGGGACACAGATACGCAGTATTTT
CASSLDGRDTDTQYF
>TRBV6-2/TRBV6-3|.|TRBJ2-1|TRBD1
TGTGCCAGCAGTTTACCAGGGGGCGCCTACAATGAGCAGTTCTTC
CASSLPGGAYNEQFF